This is a list of T cell receptor beta chains from one sample in a study of blood T cell repertoires in COVID-19. Sequencing used immunoSEQ multiplex PCR; TCRdb keeps in-frame clones, though not all of them. The sample carries under 250,000 clones, 75% to 85% recorded once. The sequenced sample consisted of peripheral blood. All receptors derive from a man aged 50 or older with COVID-19, enrolled during active disease. CDR3s include the opening cysteine and the closing phenylalanine or tryptophan. A D gene is named only where the DNA matches it firmly. For some rows the clone size is stated as once, few or many, or as a class when expanded; others skip it.

d_call j_call v_call clone_size cdr3_nt cdr3_aa
TRBD2 TRBJ2-3 TRBV7-9 - TGTGCCAGCAGCTTACAATTAGCGGGCCCGACAGATACGCAGTATTTT CASSLQLAGPTDTQYF
TRBD2 TRBJ2-1 TRBV24-1 - TGTGCCACCAGTGATGCCTCGGGCGGGGGGGCCTGGAATGAGCAGTTCTTC CATSDASGGGAWNEQFF
- TRBJ2-7 TRBV29-1 - TGCAGCGTTGAAGGGACTTTTCCCTACGAGCAGTACTTC CSVEGTFPYEQYF
- TRBJ1-6 TRBV3-1/TRBV3-2 - TGTGCCAGCAGCCGAGGCGACGGCAGCTCCTATAATTCACCCCTCCACTTT CASSRGDGSSYNSPLHF
TRBD1 TRBJ1-1 TRBV9 - TGTGCCAGCAGCCAACGGGACAGGATTAACACTGAAGCTTTCTTT CASSQRDRINTEAFF
TRBD1 TRBJ1-1 TRBV28 - TGTGCCAGCAGTCACAGGGGAGTCAGAAACACTGAAGCTTTCTTT CASSHRGVRNTEAFF
TRBD1 TRBJ1-2 TRBV7-2 - TGTGCCAGCAGCTCGGACAGGGGGCGCTATGGCTACACCTTC CASSSDRGRYGYTF
- TRBJ2-5 TRBV7-7 - TGTGCTAGCAGCCCCCGTGGGGGCCCGGAACGAGAGACCCAGTACTTC CASSPRGGPERETQYF
TRBD2 TRBJ2-3 TRBV28 - TGTGCCAGCAGCCCATTGTTAGCGGGGGGACGCACAGATACGCAGTATTTT CASSPLLAGGRTDTQYF
- TRBJ2-3 TRBV9 - TGTGCCAGCAGCGCAGGGGAGGGAATCCGACTTAGGGATACGCAGTATTTT CASSAGEGIRLRDTQYF
- TRBJ1-4 TRBV6-1 - TGTGCCAGCTACCCGGGGAGGGGTGAAAAACTGTTTTTT CASYPGRGEKLFF
- TRBJ1-6 TRBV6-4 - TGTGCCAGCAGGGGAGGTGGTTATAATTCACCCCTCCACTTT CASRGGGYNSPLHF
- TRBJ2-5 TRBV7-3 - TGTGCCAGCAGCCCCGGACAGTCTCGGGTGGGGACCCAGTACTTC CASSPGQSRVGTQYF
TRBD1 TRBJ2-5 TRBV18 - TGTGCCAGCTCTGACAGGGGAATCTCAGAGACCCAGTACTTC CASSDRGISETQYF
- TRBJ1-2 TRBV30 - TGTGCCTGGGGAGGGGCCTATGGCTACACCTTC CAWGGAYGYTF
- TRBJ1-5 TRBV10-3 - TGTGCCATCAGTGAGTCCGGGGGAAGCAATCAGCCCCAGCATTTT CAISESGGSNQPQHF
TRBD2 TRBJ2-1 TRBV5-4 - TGTGCCAGCAGCCCGGGTGTGCGGGGGGGCTTGGAGCAGTTCTTC CASSPGVRGGLEQFF
TRBD1 TRBJ1-5 TRBV6-5 once TGTGCCAGCGGGTGGACAGGCGACAATCAGCCCCAGCATTTT CASGWTGDNQPQHF
- TRBJ2-2 TRBV19 - TGTGCCAGTAGTCCTCCAGGGTCCGGGGAGCTGTTTTTT CASSPPGSGELFF
TRBD2 TRBJ2-1 TRBV11-2 - TGTGCCAGCAGCATATCCGGGACTAGCGGGGTCTACAATGAGCAGTTCTTC CASSISGTSGVYNEQFF